These 17 T cell receptor beta chains were sequenced from one sample in a study of CD8+CD57+ T cells in acquired aplastic anemia. The study profiled TCR beta VDJ and CDR3 using genomic DNA as template. From the reads, TCRdb called clonotypes with MiXCR, one entry per CDR3 protein. There are around 430,000 distinct CDR3 sequences in the sample; approximately 32% occur only once, and 0.75% to 0.95% lies in the top ten. In patients chosen for sequencing, flow cytometry had shown CD8+CD57+ cell expansion. The sequencing input was sorted CD4+, CD8+, or CD8+CD57+ T cells (not recorded which) from PBMCs. The receptors were sampled from a human donor with aplastic anemia.

The CDR3 DNA follows: TGCAGTGCTAGAGATCTAGGACAGGGGTTTGGATCCTATAATTCACCCCTCCACTTT. Translation: CSARDLGQGFGSYNSPLHF. V usage is TRBV20-1 and J usage is TRBJ1-6; 9 bases are shared with TRBD1. This CDR3 comprises 19 residues. The V and J ends lost 0 bases and 1 base, in that order; junction bases with no gene match: 10. Germline V gene lookup returns CDR1 DFQATT and CDR2 SNEGSKA (reference sequence).

CDR3 nucleotide sequence: TGCAGTGCTAGGATAGCGGGAGGGGCAGATACGCAGTATTTT. This codes for CSARIAGGADTQYF. The V gene is TRBV20-1, the J gene TRBJ2-3, with 11 bases identical to TRBD2. Germline assignment: CDR1 DFQATT and CDR2 SNEGSKA (reference sequence). V lost 3 bases to trimming and J lost 4 bases; unmatched junction nucleotides: 3. This CDR3 spans 14 amino acids.

The gene calls are TRBV6-1 and TRBJ1-6; a possible D gene is TRBD1 (6 bases). Trimming stripped 6 bases from V and 9 bases from J, with 12 bases between. This CDR3 spans 13 amino acids. Germline V lookup: CDR1 MNHNS, CDR2 SASEGT. CDR3 amino acids: CASSPDRTSPLHF. For the CDR3, the DNA is TGTGCCAGCAGCCCAGACAGGACTTCACCCCTCCACTTT.

This clonotype was seen only a few times. The V gene is TRBV9, the J gene TRBJ1-4; D is unclear. The CDR3 contains 15 residues. Germline V CDR1 and CDR2: SGDLS, YYNGEE. V was cut by 1 base and J by 3 bases, with 10 bases left in between. In nucleotides, the CDR3 is TGTGCCAGCAGCGTAAACCGGGGAGCTAATGAAAAACTGTTTTTT. It yields the protein CASSVNRGANEKLFF.

This clonotype was found once. The J gene is TRBJ1-4, the V gene TRBV20-1, with D possibly TRBD1 on 5 matching bases. Germline V gene sequence: CDR1 DFQATT, CDR2 SNEGSKA (reference sequence). Trimming removed 3 bases at V and 5 bases at J, with 10 bases between. The CDR3 is 13 amino acids. The CDR3 reads CSARRQSNEKLFF. In DNA, the CDR3 is TGCAGTGCTAGGCGACAGAGCAATGAAAAACTGTTTTTT.

In regard to this clonotype: A read error is possible here, since a much larger clone lies one base away. Here the CDR3 omits its conserved ending phenylalanine or tryptophan, so a read error is the likely source. The rearrangement links TRBV19 to TRBJ2-2; the D gene is possibly TRBD2 (5 bases). The germline V gene encodes CDR1 LNHDA and CDR2 SQIVND (reference sequence). The CDR3 runs to 14 residues. Trimming left V 6 bases short and J 4 bases short, with 12 bases between. CDR3: CASSWEFSTGELFS. The CDR3 DNA reads as TGTGCCAGTAGCTGGGAGTTTAGCACCGGGGAGCTGTTTTCT.

This sequence joins TRBV29-1 and TRBJ2-7; 11 bases are shared with TRBD2. V trimming: 8 bases; J trimming: 6 bases; junction bases outside the gene matches: 21. This CDR3 region has 17 residues. CDR1 SQVTM and CDR2 ANQGSEA come from the germline V gene. The CDR3 nucleotides read TGCAGCAGCCGACTAACTAGCGGGGGATCCTACATCGGCGAGCAGTACTTC. This sequence encodes CSSRLTSGGSYIGEQYF.

The rearrangement uses TRBV7-9 and TRBJ2-1, with D possibly TRBD2 on 5 matching bases. CDR1 is SEHNR, CDR2 FQNEAQ, per germline (reference sequence). The CDR3 is 12 residues long. The ends were cut back, 1 base at V and 8 bases at J, with 6 bases in the middle. The DNA for the CDR3 is TGTGCCAGCAGCTTAGGTAGCGATGAGCAGTTCTTC. Its translation is CASSLGSDEQFF.

The chain is built from TRBV6-2 or TRBV6-3 and TRBJ2-1; 11 bases line up with TRBD2. The CDR3 consists of 16 residues. V was pared by 6 bases and J by 8 bases, with 12 bases of the junction left unmatched. Germline CDR1 is MNHEY and CDR2 is SVGEGT. The CDR3 DNA reads TGTGCCAGCAGGTCACTTAGCGGGGGGGCTTACCATGAGCAGTTCTTC. Amino acids: CASRSLSGGAYHEQFF.

The chain combines TRBV2 with TRBJ1-2, with D possibly matching TRBD1 (6 bases). V was pared by 4 bases and J by 8 bases, with 11 bases between. Germline V gives CDR1 SNHLY, CDR2 FYNNEI. The CDR3 extends over 12 amino acids. The CDR3 protein is CASSARQVGYTF. The DNA for the CDR3 is TGTGCCAGCAGTGCTAGACAGGTCGGCTACACCTTC.

For this clonotype: One end of the junction is discordant with germline, which a read error may explain. The J gene is TRBJ1-5, the V gene TRBV2, with D possibly TRBD1 on 5 matching bases. CDR1 and CDR2 (germline): SNHLY, FYNNEI. The CDR3 contains 11 residues. The chain's CDR3 is CACRVTQPQHF. CDR3 DNA: TGTGCCTGCAGGGTCACTCAGCCCCAGCATTTT.

The chain carries TRBV11-2 and TRBJ1-2, with D uncertain. V was shortened by 1 base and J by 4 bases, with 10 bases between the two germline ends. Germline CDR1 is SGHAT and CDR2 is FQNNGV. The CDR3 consists of 14 residues. CDR3 in amino acids: CASSLGEPIYGYTF. The CDR3 DNA reads TGTGCCAGCAGCTTAGGGGAGCCCATCTATGGCTACACCTTC.

Written as DNA, the CDR3 is TGCGCCAGCAGCTTTTCCCAGGTCAGCGGGGAGCTGTTTTTT. Protein sequence: CASSFSQVSGELFF. J is TRBJ2-2 and V is TRBV5-1, with D hard to call. V gave up 2 bases and J gave up 7 bases, with 12 bases separating them. Germline V gene lookup returns CDR1 SGHRS and CDR2 YFSETQ. There are 14 residues in the CDR3.

This clonotype occurred many times. The junction shows a germline mismatch at one end, possibly a read error. The genes are TRBV7-7 and TRBJ1-1; the D is unclear. Germline V gives CDR1 SSHAT, CDR2 FNYEAQ (reference sequence). The CDR3 covers 12 residues. In DNA form, the CDR3 reads TGTGCTAGCAGCGTCCCAGTCCCTGGAGCTTTCTTT. It specifies CASSVPVPGAFF.

This clonotype was observed a few times. This chain connects TRBV27 to TRBJ2-5, with 7 bases aligning to TRBD1. CDR3 length equals 15 residues. Germline CDR1 is MNHEY and CDR2 is SMNVEV (reference sequence). J gave up 4 bases and V 8 bases, and 13 bases lay outside the gene matches. The CDR3 nucleotides are TGTGCCAGCGGCGGGTGGCAGGGGGATGGAGAGACCCAGTACTTC. Residues: CASGGWQGDGETQYF.

This sequence joins TRBV15 and TRBJ1-2; D uncertain. From germline, CDR1 is LNHNV and CDR2 YYDKDF (reference sequence). V lost 0 bases and J 7 bases, leaving 9 bases between the germline ends. This CDR3 spans 13 amino acids. For the CDR3, the DNA is TGTGCCACCAGCAGAGATCAAGGACGTGGCTACACCTTC. The encoded protein is CATSRDQGRGYTF.

A few counts support this clonotype. Compared with germline, one end of the junction differs, possibly owing to a read error. The rearrangement uses TRBV19 and TRBJ2-3; TRBD2 agrees at 10 bases. This CDR3 region has 17 residues. Germline V CDR1 and CDR2: LNHDA, SQIVND (reference sequence). The CDR3 protein is CGSSIASGGTSTDTQYF. The CDR3 nucleotides are TGTGGCAGTAGTATCGCTAGCGGGGGTACTAGCACAGATACGCAGTATTTT.